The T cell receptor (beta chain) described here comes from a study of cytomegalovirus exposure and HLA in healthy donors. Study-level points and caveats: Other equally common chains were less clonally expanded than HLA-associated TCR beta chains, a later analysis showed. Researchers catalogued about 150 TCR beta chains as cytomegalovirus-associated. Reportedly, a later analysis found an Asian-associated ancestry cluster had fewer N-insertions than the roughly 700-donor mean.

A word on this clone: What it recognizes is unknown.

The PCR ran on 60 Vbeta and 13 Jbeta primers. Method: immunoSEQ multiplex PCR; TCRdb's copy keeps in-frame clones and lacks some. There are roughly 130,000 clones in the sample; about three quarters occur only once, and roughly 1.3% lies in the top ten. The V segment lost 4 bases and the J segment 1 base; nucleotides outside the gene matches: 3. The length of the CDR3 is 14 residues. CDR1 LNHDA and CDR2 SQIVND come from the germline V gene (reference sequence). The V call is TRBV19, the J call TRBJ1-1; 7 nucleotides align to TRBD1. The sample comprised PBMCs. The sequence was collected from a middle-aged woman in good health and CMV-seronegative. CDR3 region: CASSTRQGNTEAFF. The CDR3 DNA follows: TGTGCCAGTAGTACCCGACAGGGGAACACTGAAGCTTTCTTT. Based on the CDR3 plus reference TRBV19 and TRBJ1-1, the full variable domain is DGGITQSPKYLFRKEGQNVTLSCEQNLNHDAMYWYRQDPGQGLRLIYYSQIVNDFQKGDIAEGYSVSREKKESFPLTVTSAQKNPTAFYLCASSTRQGNTEAFFGQGTRLTVV.